Detailed here is one T cell receptor (beta chain). Deletions cut 4 bases from V and 2 bases from J, with 23 bases between. There are 18 residues in the CDR3. The V gene's germline CDR1 is SGHDN and CDR2 FVKESK. This record comes from a study of blood T cell repertoires in COVID-19. Study-wide background: Material from acute and convalescent COVID-19 was sourced from the United States, Italy and Spain.

Per the original data handling: For nucleated cells, counts were estimated from reference gene primer amplification. The method was immunoSEQ multiplex PCR; TCRdb's version includes in-frame clones alone and lacks a portion of them. V and J calls and clone size are given by that table; D and trimming were obtained from the DNA. This sample has about 330,000 clones, with around nine tenths found just once. The rearrangement uses TRBV14 and TRBJ1-2; D might be TRBD1 (6 bases). Sequenced input: PBMCs or T cells enriched from blood (not recorded which). The TCR was taken from a woman in her twenties or thirties who had recovered from COVID-19. The CDR3 is CASSPYSAGDWGNYGYTF. The CDR3 DNA sequence: TGTGCCAGCAGCCCTTACTCGGCAGGGGATTGGGGGAACTATGGCTACACCTTC.